One and the same sample provided the 18 T cell receptor beta chains below, sequenced in a study of T-cell reconstitution after alpha-beta-depleted transplantation in children. The TCRbeta library incorporated unique molecular identifiers. MiXCR was run by TCRdb on the PCR reads, yielding one entry per CDR3 protein. The sample carries around 800,000 distinct CDR3 sequences, about 16% recorded once. Source: PBMCs, mostly from graft donor cells, taken 360 days after TCRalphabeta/CD19-depleted stem cell transplant. The receptor set was obtained from a male patient younger than 18 who had a stem cell transplant for acute lymphoblastic leukemia, so the T cells may come from the graft donor.

Regarding this clonotype: A much bigger clone sits one base away, suggesting this may be a read error. The chain is built from TRBV9 and TRBJ2-1, with 7 nucleotides matching TRBD1. The CDR3 is made up of 16 amino acids. CDR1 and CDR2 (germline): SGDLS, YYNGEE. CDR3 sequence: CACSVLGQPSYNEQFF. The CDR3 coding sequence is TGTGCCTGCAGCGTATTGGGACAGCCCTCCTACAATGAGCAGTTCTTC.

V gene TRBV20-1 combines with J gene TRBJ2-7; D unresolved. Between the trimmed V and J ends, which lost 5 bases and 0 bases, there was a span of 11 bases. This CDR3 is built from 13 residues. CDR1 and CDR2 (germline): DFQATT, SNEGSKA (reference sequence). In DNA, the CDR3 is TGCAGTGCTTTAGCTGGAAACTCCTACGAGCAGTACTTC. It codes for CSALAGNSYEQYF.

This clonotype appeared many times. One end of the junction does not line up with germline, which may come from a read error. The chain combines TRBV28 with TRBJ2-1, with D possibly TRBD2 on 6 matching bases. This CDR3 is built from 15 residues. Germline V lookup: CDR1 MDHEN, CDR2 SYDVKM. CDR3 DNA sequence: TGTGCCAGCAGTTTTGGCGGGGTCCTCTACGATGAGCAGTTCTTC. Translation gives CASSFGGVLYDEQFF.

The rearrangement links TRBV5-1 to TRBJ2-7; D is possibly TRBD2 (5 bases). CDR1 and CDR2 (germline): SGHRS, YFSETQ. Trimming cost V 1 base and J 2 bases, with 10 bases left between them. The CDR3 extends over 14 amino acids. The CDR3 DNA reads TGCGCCAGCAGCTTGCGACGGACTCCCTACGAGCAGTACTTC. This codes for CASSLRRTPYEQYF.

This clonotype was seen only a few times. The V call is TRBV5-1, the J call TRBJ2-5, with TRBD1 matching over 7 bases. Germline CDR1 reads SGHRS; CDR2 reads YFSETQ. V shed 5 bases, J shed 4 bases, and the junction held 5 bases outside the gene matches. The length of the CDR3 is 13 residues. This CDR3 reads CASRSSGGETQYF. The CDR3 nucleotides read TGCGCCAGCAGATCGTCAGGGGGAGAGACCCAGTACTTC.

The chain is built from TRBV4-1 and TRBJ2-7; D gene uncertain. The CDR3 is 11 amino acids. Trimming cost V 1 base and J 6 bases, with 4 bases left between them. Germline assignment: CDR1 MGHRA and CDR2 YSYEKL. The CDR3 sequence is CASSQGAEQYF. In nucleotides, the CDR3 is TGCGCCAGCAGCCAAGGGGCCGAGCAGTACTTC.

V gene TRBV7-9 combines with J gene TRBJ2-1; 10 bases align to TRBD2. V dropped 5 bases and J dropped 6; count of bases not matched to a gene: 7. The germline V gene has CDR1 SEHNR and CDR2 FQNEAQ (reference sequence). There are 15 residues in the CDR3. CDR3 nucleotide sequence: TGTGCCAGCAGCCGGACTAGCGGCGGGATCAATGAGCAGTTCTTC. Translation gives CASSRTSGGINEQFF.

This clonotype has only a few counts. J is TRBJ2-1 and V is TRBV12-3 or TRBV12-4, with 7 positions matching TRBD1. Trimming removed 6 bases from V and 12 bases from J; junction bases left unmatched: 8. The CDR3 is 12 residues long. The CDR3 protein is CASRLNRDRQFF. The CDR3 coding sequence is TGTGCCAGCAGACTCAACCGGGACAGGCAGTTCTTC.

The chain uses TRBV27 and TRBJ1-1, with 7 nucleotides matching TRBD1. This CDR3 is built from 16 residues. Looked up from germline, CDR1 is MNHEY and CDR2 is SMNVEV (reference sequence). Trimming removed 8 bases from V and 1 base from J; junction bases left unmatched: 13. CDR3 coding DNA: TGTGCCAGCCGAAACAGGGGAAGTTCCAGGAACACTGAAGCTTTCTTT. Protein: CASRNRGSSRNTEAFF.

Only a few counts were recorded for this clonotype. V is TRBV11-2 and J is TRBJ2-1; 8 positions agree with TRBD2. The CDR3 sequence is 15 residues long. From germline, CDR1 is SGHAT and CDR2 FQNNGV. V lost 7 bases and J lost 1; bases outside the gene matches: 6. CDR3 nucleotides: TGTGCCAGCACCGGACTAGCCTCGTCCTACAATGAGCAGTTCTTC. Residues: CASTGLASSYNEQFF.

The chain uses TRBV5-1 and TRBJ2-2, with D hard to call. The CDR3 runs 14 residues. The ends were cut back, 0 bases at V and 6 bases at J, with 9 bases in the middle. Germline V gives CDR1 SGHRS, CDR2 YFSETQ. The CDR3 here is CASSLVPTPGELFF. For the CDR3, the DNA is TGCGCCAGCAGCTTGGTTCCCACACCCGGGGAGCTGTTTTTT.

This clonotype has only one observation. V gene TRBV19 combines with J gene TRBJ1-1; 10 bases map to TRBD1. The germline CDR1 and CDR2 sequences are LNHDA and SQIVND (reference sequence). V trimming: 6 bases; J trimming: 7 bases; junction bases outside the gene matches: 14. CDR3 length: 16 amino acids. The CDR3 here is CASSQDRGLLFGEAFF. The CDR3 DNA reads as TGTGCCAGTAGCCAAGACAGGGGGCTCCTCTTTGGTGAAGCTTTCTTT.

The count of this clonotype is one. The chain is built from TRBV4-1 and TRBJ2-7, with D perhaps matching TRBD2 (5 bases). Trimming removed 2 bases from V and 0 bases from J, with 8 bases in between. This CDR3 is 14 amino acids long. Germline V CDR1 and CDR2: MGHRA, YSYEKL. The CDR3 DNA reads TGCGCCAGCAGCCAACGGACTTTCTCCTACGAGCAGTACTTC. Amino acids: CASSQRTFSYEQYF.

This clonotype showed up many times. This sequence joins TRBV29-1 and TRBJ1-2; TRBD1 matches 11 bases. The CDR3 is 14 amino acids. Per germline, CDR1 SQVTM and CDR2 ANQGSEA. For the CDR3, the DNA is TGCAGTGCCGGGACAGGGGGAACCTTCTATGGCTACACCTTC. The encoded protein is CSAGTGGTFYGYTF.

This clonotype was found a few times. The chain employs TRBV11-2 and TRBJ2-3, with TRBD2 matching over 8 bases. V was pared by 6 bases and J by 5 bases, with 10 bases of the junction left unmatched. The CDR3 has 15 residues. In germline, CDR1 is SGHAT, CDR2 FQNNGV. The CDR3 sequence is CASRSSGSPGDTQYF. Written as DNA, the CDR3 is TGTGCCAGCAGATCCAGCGGGAGCCCCGGAGATACGCAGTATTTT.

The chain is built from TRBV4-1 and TRBJ2-1; D gene unclear. The CDR3 sequence is 12 residues long. Looked up from germline, CDR1 is MGHRA and CDR2 is YSYEKL. V was trimmed by 3 bases and J by 6 bases, leaving 6 bases between them. The CDR3, as DNA: TGCGCCAGCAGCCAGTCTACCAATGAGCAGTTCTTC. Protein sequence: CASSQSTNEQFF.

The V call is TRBV4-1, the J call TRBJ2-1, with D possibly being TRBD1 (6 bases). The germline CDR1 and CDR2 sequences are MGHRA and YSYEKL. Trimming cost V 4 bases and J 0 bases, with 13 bases left between them. This CDR3 spans 16 amino acids. The CDR3 loop reads CASSRLQGHSYNEQFF. CDR3 sequence (DNA): TGCGCCAGCAGCCGCCTCCAGGGGCACTCCTACAATGAGCAGTTCTTC.

This clonotype has ten or more counts. This rearrangement joins TRBV20-1 to TRBJ2-3; perhaps TRBD2 as D (5 bases). The CDR3 length is 15 residues. Germline lookup yields CDR1 DFQATT and CDR2 SNEGSKA (reference sequence). The V and J ends lost 4 bases and 4 bases respectively, with 18 bases between them. CDR3 sequence reads: CSANGRGPLADTQYF. The CDR3 DNA follows: TGCAGTGCTAACGGTAGAGGGCCTCTGGCAGATACGCAGTATTTT.